This T cell receptor (beta chain) appears in the sequencing data of a study of blood T cells in healthy people across ages. General study findings and limits: Investigators treated diversity estimates from one million T cells as underestimates.

Total RNA extraction produced at least 5.5 micrograms (per sample) for the study. CDR1 SGHTA and CDR2 FQGNSA come from the germline V gene. The CDR3 has 12 amino acids. V gave up 4 bases and J gave up 3 bases, with 7 bases separating them. This clonotype was found many times. Its antigen is not known. Next came a second PCR, run for about 6 to 12 cycles, which used a sample-barcoded 5' primer along with a J-beta primer mix. Via MiXCR, TCRdb re-called the 5' RACE reads, giving one row per CDR3 protein. The table includes 1.5 million or so distinct CDR3 sequences, approximately 43% detected once. The chain links TRBV7-2 to TRBJ2-7, with D uncertain. The sample taken for sequencing was blood. The TCR comes from a woman aged 18-35 years in good health. Here the CDR3 reads CASSSTLYEQYF. In nucleotides, the CDR3 is TGTGCCAGCAGCTCCACTCTCTACGAGCAGTACTTC.